A selection of T cell receptor beta chains follows, all from one sample in a study of T cell responses to AZD1222 COVID-19 vaccine. TCRdb keeps only in-frame clones here, not all; method: immunoSEQ multiplex PCR. The repertoire includes about 180,000 clones, around 90% of them detected once, and about 8% sits in the top ten. The sample was peripheral blood, taken on day 0 of AZD1222 vaccination. All receptors come from an adult in good health. CDR3s include the opening cysteine and the closing phenylalanine or tryptophan. A D gene is named only where the DNA matches it firmly. Not all rows give a size; the values are once, few, many and, for expanded clones, a class.

D gene	V gene	clone size	J gene	CDR3 DNA	CDR3 protein
NA	TRBV12-3/TRBV12-4	NA	TRBJ2-3	TGTGCCAGCAGTACCTCATCCGATACGCAGTATTTT	CASSTSSDTQYF
TRBD1	TRBV9	NA	TRBJ2-7	TGTGCCAGCAGCGTAGACAGGGGGCTCAACGAGCAGTACTTC	CASSVDRGLNEQYF
TRBD1	TRBV28	NA	TRBJ1-2	TGTGCCGGCGCGAAGGGGGCCTTCCTTAGGTATGGCTACACCTTC	CAGAKGAFLRYGYTF
TRBD1	TRBV7-6	once	TRBJ1-5	TGTGCCAGCAGCCCGGGACAGTCGGAATTAGGTAGCAATCAGCCCCAGCATTTT	CASSPGQSELGSNQPQHF
NA	TRBV7-9	NA	TRBJ2-4	TGTGCCAGCAGCTTAGCGGTGGACACCCTAGCCAAAAACATTCAGTACTTC	CASSLAVDTLAKNIQYF
NA	TRBV4-1	once	TRBJ1-4	TGCGCCAGCAGCCAAGATCAGGGTGGGGAAAAACTGTTTTTT	CASSQDQGGEKLFF
TRBD1	TRBV27	NA	TRBJ2-7	TGTGCCAGCAGTCTAAGAGCCGGGACAGGGGACTACGAGCAGTACTTC	CASSLRAGTGDYEQYF
TRBD1	TRBV7-9	NA	TRBJ1-4	TGTGCCAGCAACAGGGGTGGTGAAAAACTGTTTTTT	CASNRGGEKLFF
TRBD2	TRBV6-5	NA	TRBJ2-2	TGTGCCAGCAGTTGGGGCGGGGGATCCACCGGGGAGCTGTTTTTT	CASSWGGGSTGELFF
NA	TRBV28	NA	TRBJ2-7	TGTGCCAGCAGTTCCCCGGGATTCCCTACTTACGAGCAGTACTTC	CASSSPGFPTYEQYF
TRBD1	TRBV6-5	NA	TRBJ2-7	TGTGCCAGCAGTTCCCCCGGGACAGGGTTCCACGAGCAGTACTTC	CASSSPGTGFHEQYF
TRBD1	TRBV4-1	NA	TRBJ2-1	TGCGCCAGCAGCCAGGGGACAGGATTCTACAATGAGCAGTTCTTC	CASSQGTGFYNEQFF
NA	TRBV7-2	NA	TRBJ2-7	TGTGCCAGCAGCCCACGGGCAGGGGGGGAGTTTTCCTACGAGCAGTACTTC	CASSPRAGGEFSYEQYF
NA	TRBV2	NA	TRBJ2-3	TGTGCCAGCCTAGACGTCAGGGCTCCTAACACAGATACGCAGTATTTT	CASLDVRAPNTDTQYF
TRBD1	TRBV5-1	NA	TRBJ2-2	TGCGCCAGCAGTGCTGGACAGGGAGGGGAGCTGTTTTTT	CASSAGQGGELFF
TRBD1	TRBV9	NA	TRBJ1-2	TGTGCCAGCAGCTTAGGACAGGGACAGTATGGCTACACCTTC	CASSLGQGQYGYTF
TRBD1	TRBV11-2	NA	TRBJ2-1	TGTGCCAGCAGCCAATCGTGGCAGGGGGCTCAAAATGAGCAGTTCTTC	CASSQSWQGAQNEQFF
NA	TRBV6-6	NA	TRBJ1-2	TGTGCCAGCAGTTACAGGCAGGTTCGAGCTAACTATGGCTACACCTTC	CASSYRQVRANYGYTF
NA	TRBV10-3	NA	TRBJ1-2	TGTGCCATCAGGGATCATGGCTACACCTTC	CAIRDHGYTF
TRBD1	TRBV6-5	NA	TRBJ1-2	TGTGCCAGCAGGGGGGACAGGGGTTACACCTTC	CASRGDRGYTF
NA	TRBV7-9	NA	TRBJ2-1	TGTGCCAGCAGCTTTCAGGGGCCAGAGCAGTTCTTC	CASSFQGPEQFF
NA	TRBV19	NA	TRBJ2-2	TGTGCCAGTAGTATCAAGGGCGGCGCGGGCACCGGGGAGCTGTTTTTT	CASSIKGGAGTGELFF
NA	TRBV1	NA	TRBJ2-3	TGCACCAGCAGCCTTCGGACAGGGGCCTCTTCTAGCACAGATACGCAGTATTTT	CTSSLRTGASSSTDTQYF
NA	TRBV7-9	NA	TRBJ2-2	TGTGCCAGCAGCTATCGGCCAGCAGGCACCGGGGAGCTGTTTTTT	CASSYRPAGTGELFF
TRBD2	TRBV7-2	NA	TRBJ2-7	TGTGCCAGCAGCGCGAGCGGGGTAAAGTCCTACGAGCAGTACTTC	CASSASGVKSYEQYF
NA	TRBV20-1	NA	TRBJ1-1	TGCAGTGCGCGATCAGGGATTATGGCTTTCTTT	CSARSGIMAFF
NA	TRBV11-2	NA	TRBJ1-2	TGTGCCAGCAGCTTAGGGGCAGGGCCGACCTATGGCTACACCTTC	CASSLGAGPTYGYTF
TRBD1	TRBV4-1	few	TRBJ1-5	TGCGCCAGCAGCCAAGGGGGGCTGGACAGGGGGAATCAGCCCCAGCATTTT	CASSQGGLDRGNQPQHF
TRBD1	TRBV7-9	NA	TRBJ1-4	TGTGCCAGCAGCTTAATCGGACAGGTGAATGAAAAACTGTTTTTT	CASSLIGQVNEKLFF
TRBD1	TRBV14	NA	TRBJ2-5	TGTGCCAGCAGCCACCCGGGACAGTCGTACCAAGAGACCCAGTACTTC	CASSHPGQSYQETQYF
NA	TRBV19	NA	TRBJ1-1	TGTGCCAGTAGCCGCTTCGGACAGACGAACACTGAAGCTTTCTTT	CASSRFGQTNTEAFF
NA	TRBV6-5	NA	TRBJ1-1	TGTGCCAGCAGGGCCGGATTGAACACTGAAGCTTTCTTT	CASRAGLNTEAFF
TRBD1	TRBV5-1	once	TRBJ1-4	TGCGCCAGCAGCTCACAGGGGGCCAGGGGAGAAAAACTGTTTTTT	CASSSQGARGEKLFF
TRBD1	TRBV6-2/TRBV6-3	NA	TRBJ1-6	TGTGCCAGCAGTCCCAAATCTGGGACAGGGTCTTCACCCCTCCACTTT	CASSPKSGTGSSPLHF
NA	TRBV14	NA	TRBJ2-3	TGTGCCAGCAGCGACTACGTCACAGATACGCAGTATTTT	CASSDYVTDTQYF
NA	TRBV6-2/TRBV6-3	NA	TRBJ1-5	TGTGCCAGCAGTTACCTGGGAGGGAACAATCAGCCCCAGCATTTT	CASSYLGGNNQPQHF
TRBD1	TRBV29-1	NA	TRBJ2-7	TGCAGCGTTGATGGAGGACAGGGGGCCGACGAGCAGTACTTC	CSVDGGQGADEQYF
NA	TRBV7-3	NA	TRBJ1-1	TGTGCCAGCAGCCCGTTGGGGGGCGGTGACACTGAAGCTTTCTTT	CASSPLGGGDTEAFF
NA	TRBV27	few	TRBJ1-4	TGTGCCAGCAGTTTATCTACGGTAGGGGAAAAACTGTTTTTT	CASSLSTVGEKLFF
NA	TRBV3-1/TRBV3-2	once	TRBJ2-3	TGTGCCAGCAGCCAAAGGGGTCCCCGACACACAGATACGCAGTATTTT	CASSQRGPRHTDTQYF
NA	TRBV4-1	few	TRBJ1-6	TGCGCCAGCAGCGCCAGGGGAGAAGGCTCCTATAATTCACCCCTCCACTTT	CASSARGEGSYNSPLHF
TRBD1	TRBV6-5	NA	TRBJ2-7	TGTGCCAGCAGCCCCCCGGGACAGGACCCCTACGAGCAGTACTTC	CASSPPGQDPYEQYF
TRBD1	TRBV4-1	NA	TRBJ1-6	TGCGCCAGCAGCCAAGGGTTTGCCGGGACAGGGCGTTCACCCCTCCACTTT	CASSQGFAGTGRSPLHF
TRBD1	TRBV5-6	NA	TRBJ1-6	TGTGCCAGCAGCTTGGGACAGGGTCTCGTTTCACCCCTCCACTTT	CASSLGQGLVSPLHF
NA	TRBV7-2	NA	TRBJ1-5	TGTGCCAGCAGCCCCAGGGTAGGGGACTATCAGCCCCAGCATTTT	CASSPRVGDYQPQHF
NA	TRBV29-1	NA	TRBJ1-2	TGCAGCGGGATCCCTAACACAAACACGGGAGTTAACTATGGCTACACCTTC	CSGIPNTNTGVNYGYTF
NA	TRBV12-5	NA	TRBJ1-1	TGTGCTAGTGGTTTGGACCCAACCCCCAACCAGGGGCGAGACACTGAAGCTTTCTTT	CASGLDPTPNQGRDTEAFF
NA	TRBV28	NA	TRBJ1-1	TGTGCCAGCAGTTTAGGAGAGCCCAACACTGAAGCTTTCTTT	CASSLGEPNTEAFF
TRBD1	TRBV5-6	NA	TRBJ1-1	TGTGCCAGCAGCGCAACTTGGGACAGGGACACTGAAGCTTTCTTT	CASSATWDRDTEAFF
NA	TRBV4-2	NA	TRBJ2-7	TGTGCCAGCAGTCCTGGGGCGGGCAGTTCCTACGAGCAGTACTTC	CASSPGAGSSYEQYF